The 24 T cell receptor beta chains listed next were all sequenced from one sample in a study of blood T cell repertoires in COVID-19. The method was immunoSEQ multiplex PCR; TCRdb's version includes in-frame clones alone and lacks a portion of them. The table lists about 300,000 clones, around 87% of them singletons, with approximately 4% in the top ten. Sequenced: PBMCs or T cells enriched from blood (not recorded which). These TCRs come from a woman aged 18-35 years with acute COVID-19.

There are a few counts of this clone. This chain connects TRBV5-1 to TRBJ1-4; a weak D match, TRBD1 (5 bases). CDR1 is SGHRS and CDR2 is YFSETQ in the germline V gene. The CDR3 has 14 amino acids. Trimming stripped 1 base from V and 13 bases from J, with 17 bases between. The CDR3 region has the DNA TGCGCCAGCAGCTTGTTCGGGGGGGTTAAGCGACTGTTTTTT. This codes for CASSLFGGVKRLFF.

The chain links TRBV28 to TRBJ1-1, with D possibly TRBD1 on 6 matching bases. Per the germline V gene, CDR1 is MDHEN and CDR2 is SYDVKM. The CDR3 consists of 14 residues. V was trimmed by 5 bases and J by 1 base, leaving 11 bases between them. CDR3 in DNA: TGTGCCAGCAGTAAAAGGACAGAGAACACTGAAGCTTTCTTT. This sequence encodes CASSKRTENTEAFF.

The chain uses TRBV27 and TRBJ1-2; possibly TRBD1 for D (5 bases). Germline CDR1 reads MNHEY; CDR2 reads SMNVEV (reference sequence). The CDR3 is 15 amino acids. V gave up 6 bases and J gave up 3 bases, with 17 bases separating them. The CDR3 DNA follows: TGTGCCAGCAGCCCCCGAAGGGGCGCCGACTATGGCTACACCTTC. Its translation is CASSPRRGADYGYTF.

The chain's CDR3 is CASSRGQWGEAFF. The CDR3 DNA is TGTGCCAGTAGTAGGGGACAGTGGGGGGAAGCTTTCTTT. The chain has TRBV19 and TRBJ1-1, with 7 bases fitting TRBD1. Trimming cost V 4 bases and J 8 bases; bases outside gene matches: 7. The length of the CDR3 is 13 residues. Germline-derived CDR1 and CDR2 are LNHDA and SQIVND (reference sequence).

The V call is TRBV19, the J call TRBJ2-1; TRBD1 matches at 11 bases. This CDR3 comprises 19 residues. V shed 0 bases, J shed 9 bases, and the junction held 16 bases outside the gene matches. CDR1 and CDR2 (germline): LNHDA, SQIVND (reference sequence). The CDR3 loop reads CASSIDFPTGQGARSEQFF. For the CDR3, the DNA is TGTGCCAGTAGTATAGATTTCCCGACCGGACAGGGGGCCCGCAGTGAGCAGTTCTTC.

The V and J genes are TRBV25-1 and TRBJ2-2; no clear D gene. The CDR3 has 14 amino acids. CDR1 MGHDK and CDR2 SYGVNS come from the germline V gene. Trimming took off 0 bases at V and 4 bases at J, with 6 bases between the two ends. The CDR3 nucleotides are TGTGCCAGCAGTGAATATAGCTTCACCGGGGAGCTGTTTTTT. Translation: CASSEYSFTGELFF. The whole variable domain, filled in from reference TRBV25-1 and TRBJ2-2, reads EADIYQTPRYLVIGTGKKITLECSQTMGHDKMYWYQQDPGMELHLIHYSYGVNSTEKGDLSSESTVSRIRTEHFPLTLESARPSHTSQYLCASSEYSFTGELFFGEGSRLTVL.

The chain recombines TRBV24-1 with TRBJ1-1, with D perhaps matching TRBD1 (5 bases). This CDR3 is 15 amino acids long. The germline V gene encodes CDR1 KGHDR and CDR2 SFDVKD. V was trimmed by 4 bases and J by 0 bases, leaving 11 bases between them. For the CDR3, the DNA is TGTGCCACCAGTGAATCGGGGGTCATGAACACTGAAGCTTTCTTT. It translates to CATSESGVMNTEAFF.

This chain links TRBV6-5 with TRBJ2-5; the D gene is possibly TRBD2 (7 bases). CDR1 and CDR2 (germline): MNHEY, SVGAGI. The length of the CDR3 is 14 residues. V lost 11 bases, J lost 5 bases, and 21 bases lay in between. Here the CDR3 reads CASRGPGGWETQYF. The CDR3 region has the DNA TGTGCCTCGAGGGGACCGGGGGGCTGGGAGACCCAGTACTTC.

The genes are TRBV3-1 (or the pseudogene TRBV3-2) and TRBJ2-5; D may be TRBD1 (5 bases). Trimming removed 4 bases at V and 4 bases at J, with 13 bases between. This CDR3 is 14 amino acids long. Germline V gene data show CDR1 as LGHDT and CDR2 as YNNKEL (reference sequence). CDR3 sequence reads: CASSRRAVRETQYF. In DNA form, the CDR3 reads TGTGCCAGCAGCCGCAGGGCGGTTCGAGAGACCCAGTACTTC.

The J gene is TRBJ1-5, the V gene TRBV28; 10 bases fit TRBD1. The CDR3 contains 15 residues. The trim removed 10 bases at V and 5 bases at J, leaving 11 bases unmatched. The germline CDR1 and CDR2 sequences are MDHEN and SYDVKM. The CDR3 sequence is CATGTTGGYDQPQHF. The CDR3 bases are TGTGCCACCGGAACGACAGGGGGCTACGATCAGCCCCAGCATTTT.

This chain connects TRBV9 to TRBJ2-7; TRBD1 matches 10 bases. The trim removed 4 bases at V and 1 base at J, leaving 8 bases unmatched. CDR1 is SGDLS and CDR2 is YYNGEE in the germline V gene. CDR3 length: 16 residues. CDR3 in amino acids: CASSHEPGQGSYEQYF. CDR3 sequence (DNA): TGTGCCAGCAGCCATGAACCGGGACAGGGGTCCTACGAGCAGTACTTC.

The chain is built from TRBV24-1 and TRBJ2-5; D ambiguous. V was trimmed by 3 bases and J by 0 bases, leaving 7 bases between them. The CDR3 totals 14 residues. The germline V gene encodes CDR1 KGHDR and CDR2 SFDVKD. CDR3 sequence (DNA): TGTGCCACCAGTGATCCAACTAACCAAGAGACCCAGTACTTC. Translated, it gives CATSDPTNQETQYF.

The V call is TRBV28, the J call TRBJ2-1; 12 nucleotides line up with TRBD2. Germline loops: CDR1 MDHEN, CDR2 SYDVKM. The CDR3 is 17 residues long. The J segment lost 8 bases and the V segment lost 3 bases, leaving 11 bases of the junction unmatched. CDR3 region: CASSFPILAGGDDEQFF. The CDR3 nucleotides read TGTGCCAGCAGTTTCCCTATACTAGCGGGAGGAGACGATGAGCAGTTCTTC.

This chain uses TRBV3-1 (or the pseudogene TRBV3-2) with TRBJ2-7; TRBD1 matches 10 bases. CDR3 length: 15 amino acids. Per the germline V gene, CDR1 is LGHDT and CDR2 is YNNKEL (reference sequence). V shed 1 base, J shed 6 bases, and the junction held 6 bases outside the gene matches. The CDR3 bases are TGTGCCAGCAGCCAAGGGGGACAGGGGTGGGCCGAGCAGTACTTC. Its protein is CASSQGGQGWAEQYF.

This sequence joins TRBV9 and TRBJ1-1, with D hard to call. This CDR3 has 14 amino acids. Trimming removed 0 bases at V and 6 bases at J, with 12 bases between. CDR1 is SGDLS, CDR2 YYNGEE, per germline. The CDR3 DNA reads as TGTGCCAGCAGCGTAGCTACCAGCGGACCTGAAGCTTTCTTT. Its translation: CASSVATSGPEAFF.

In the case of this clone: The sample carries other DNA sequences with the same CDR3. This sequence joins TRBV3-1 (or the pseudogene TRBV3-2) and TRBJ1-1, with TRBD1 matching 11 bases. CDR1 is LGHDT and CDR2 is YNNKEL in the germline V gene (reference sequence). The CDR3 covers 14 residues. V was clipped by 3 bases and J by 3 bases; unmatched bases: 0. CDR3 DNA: TGTGCCAGCAGCCAGGGACAGGGGGACACTGAAGCTTTCTTT. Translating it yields CASSQGQGDTEAFF.

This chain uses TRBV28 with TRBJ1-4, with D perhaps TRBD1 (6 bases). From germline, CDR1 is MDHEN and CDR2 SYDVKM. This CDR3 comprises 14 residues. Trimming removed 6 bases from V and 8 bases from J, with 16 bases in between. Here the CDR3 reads CASRQEGTREKLFF. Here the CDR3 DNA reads TGTGCCAGCAGACAAGAGGGGACACGGGAAAAACTGTTTTTT.

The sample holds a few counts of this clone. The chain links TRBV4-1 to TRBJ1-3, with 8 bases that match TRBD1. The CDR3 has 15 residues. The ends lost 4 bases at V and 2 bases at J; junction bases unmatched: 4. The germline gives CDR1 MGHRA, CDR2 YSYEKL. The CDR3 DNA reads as TGCGCCAGCAGCCCGGACAGGGCGACTGGAAACACCATATATTTT. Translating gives CASSPDRATGNTIYF.

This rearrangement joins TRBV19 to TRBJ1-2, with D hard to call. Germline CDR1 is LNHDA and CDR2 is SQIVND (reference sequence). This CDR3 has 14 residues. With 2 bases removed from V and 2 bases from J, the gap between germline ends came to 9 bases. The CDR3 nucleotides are TGTGCCAGTAGTATAAGGAGGCAAAACTATGGCTACACCTTC. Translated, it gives CASSIRRQNYGYTF.

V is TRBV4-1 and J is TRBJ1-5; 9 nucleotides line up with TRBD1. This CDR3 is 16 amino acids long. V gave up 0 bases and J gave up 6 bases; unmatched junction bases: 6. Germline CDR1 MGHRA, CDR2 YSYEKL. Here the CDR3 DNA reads TGCGCCAGCAGCCAAGATCAACAGGGGGCAGGTCAGCCCCAGCATTTT. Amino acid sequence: CASSQDQQGAGQPQHF.

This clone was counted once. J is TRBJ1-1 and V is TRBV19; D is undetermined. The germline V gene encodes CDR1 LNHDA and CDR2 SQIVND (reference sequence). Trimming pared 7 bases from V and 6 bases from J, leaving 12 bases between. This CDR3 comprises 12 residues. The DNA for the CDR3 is TGTGCCAGTACTCTCGGGAGGTCTGAAGCTTTCTTT. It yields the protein CASTLGRSEAFF.

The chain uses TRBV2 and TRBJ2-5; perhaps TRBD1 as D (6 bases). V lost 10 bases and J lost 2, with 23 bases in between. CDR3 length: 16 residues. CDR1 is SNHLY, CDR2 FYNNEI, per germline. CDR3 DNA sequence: TGTGCCACCCAACCTCTGGACAGCGGAGTACAAGAGACCCAGTACTTC. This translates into CATQPLDSGVQETQYF.

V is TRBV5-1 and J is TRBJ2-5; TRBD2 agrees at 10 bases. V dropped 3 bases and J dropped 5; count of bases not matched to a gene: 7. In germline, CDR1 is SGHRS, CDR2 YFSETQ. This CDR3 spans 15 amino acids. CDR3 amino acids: CASSWLAGGEETQYF. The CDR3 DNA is TGCGCCAGCAGCTGGTTAGCGGGAGGAGAGGAGACCCAGTACTTC.

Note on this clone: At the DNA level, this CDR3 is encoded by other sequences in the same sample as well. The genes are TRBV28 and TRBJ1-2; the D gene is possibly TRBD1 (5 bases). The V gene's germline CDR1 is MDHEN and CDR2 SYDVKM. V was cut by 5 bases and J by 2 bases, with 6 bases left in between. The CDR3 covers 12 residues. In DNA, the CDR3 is TGTGCCAGCAGTACAGGAAACTATGGCTACACCTTC. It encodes CASSTGNYGYTF.